The next 9 T cell receptor beta chains were all read from a single sample in a study of cytomegalovirus exposure and HLA in healthy donors. Here immunoSEQ multiplex PCR was the method, and the copy in TCRdb shows in-frame clones only, minus some. Of about 130,000 clones in the sample, 89% are singletons; the top ten hold about 1.1%. Sequenced sample: PBMCs. The source is a woman aged 18-35 years in good health and CMV-seronegative.

This clone was observed a few times. This chain connects TRBV27 to TRBJ2-7; possible D gene TRBD1, 7 bases. CDR1 and CDR2 from the germline V gene are MNHEY and SMNVEV (reference sequence). Trimming took 5 bases from V and 7 from J, leaving 21 bases between them. The CDR3 length is 15 residues. The CDR3 DNA reads as TGTGCCAGCAGTGTCGCGGGACAGTCGTTAAGTGAGCAGTACTTC. Protein product: CASSVAGQSLSEQYF.

The chain combines TRBV28 with TRBJ1-5; D is undetermined. Germline lookup yields CDR1 MDHEN and CDR2 SYDVKM. CDR3 size: 12 residues. Deletions cut 7 bases from V and 6 bases from J, with 10 bases between. CDR3 bases: TGTGCCAGCATGGAAACGGGTCAGCCCCAGCATTTT. This translates into CASMETGQPQHF.

This chain links TRBV5-1 with TRBJ1-1, with a weak D call TRBD1 (5 bases). CDR3 length: 12 residues. V was cut by 4 bases and J by 6 bases, with 10 bases left in between. Germline V gene lookup returns CDR1 SGHRS and CDR2 YFSETQ. CDR3 residues: CASSPGGAEAFF. CDR3 sequence (DNA): TGCGCCAGCAGCCCGGGGGGGGCTGAAGCTTTCTTT.

The gene calls are TRBV6-6 and TRBJ2-6; a possible D gene is TRBD1 (6 bases). CDR1 and CDR2 from the germline V gene are MNHNY and SVGAGI (reference sequence). The CDR3 runs 15 residues. V lost 11 bases to trimming and J lost 0 bases, with 14 bases between them. The CDR3 sequence is CAGRRGFSGANVLTF. The DNA of the CDR3 is TGTGCCGGAAGAAGGGGGTTCTCTGGGGCCAACGTCCTGACTTTC.

This clone is medium-sized. This sequence joins TRBV5-5 and TRBJ1-4; TRBD1 matches 7 bases. Germline V gives CDR1 SGHKS, CDR2 YYEKEE (reference sequence). With V trimmed by 5 bases and J by 9 bases, 13 bases remained unmatched. The CDR3 extends over 15 amino acids. CDR3 nucleotide sequence: TGTGCCAGCAGTGGGCCGGGACAGAGCTGGAAAAAACTGTTTTTT. Protein product: CASSGPGQSWKKLFF.

This clone has more than one count but fewer than ten. The V and J genes are TRBV30 and TRBJ1-5; D gene uncertain. Trimming removed 0 bases from V and 0 bases from J, with 9 bases in between. This CDR3 spans 15 amino acids. CDR1 GTSNPN and CDR2 SVGIG come from the germline V gene (reference sequence). The DNA for the CDR3 is TGTGCCTGGAGTGTACGACTATATAGCAATCAGCCCCAGCATTTT. Translated, it gives CAWSVRLYSNQPQHF.

The chain links TRBV7-9 to TRBJ2-7; 7 bases map to TRBD1. V was pared by 3 bases and J by 4 bases, with 6 bases of the junction left unmatched. The germline CDR1 and CDR2 sequences are SEHNR and FQNEAQ (reference sequence). This CDR3 comprises 14 residues. CDR3 loop: CASSLAGGTYEQYF. The CDR3 DNA is TGTGCCAGCAGCTTGGCAGGGGGTACGTACGAGCAGTACTTC.

This clone was recorded a few times. The chain is built from TRBV30 and TRBJ1-4; TRBD1 might be the D (6 bases). CDR1 GTSNPN and CDR2 SVGIG come from the germline V gene (reference sequence). This CDR3 spans 14 amino acids. The CDR3 DNA sequence: TGTGCTCTTGGACAGCTGTTCCCTAATGAAAAACTGTTTTTT. Protein: CALGQLFPNEKLFF. Complete variable domain (other parts from reference TRBV30 and TRBJ1-4): SQTIHQWPATLVQPVGSPLSLECTVEGTSNPNLYWYRQAAGRGLQLLFYSVGIGQISSEVPQNLSASRPQDRQFILSSKKLLLSDSGFYLCALGQLFPNEKLFFGSGTQLSVL.

J is TRBJ2-1 and V is TRBV6-1; TRBD1 agrees at 8 bases. Unmatched junction bases numbered 11, after V lost 2 bases and J lost 2 bases. In germline, CDR1 is MNHNS, CDR2 SASEGT. The CDR3 is made up of 18 amino acids. CDR3 amino acids: CASSEYVLGQVPYNEQFF. CDR3 nucleotide sequence: TGTGCCAGCAGTGAATACGTTCTGGGACAGGTACCCTACAATGAGCAGTTCTTC.